This is a list of T cell receptor beta chains from one sample in a study of shared clonotypes between healthy human individuals. Sequencing was performed with immunoSEQ multiplex PCR; in TCRdb, only in-frame clones are kept and a portion is missing. The data hold over a million clones, with around 76% observed a single time. Sequencing was done on a sample of memory CD4+ T cells sorted from blood. These receptors came from a man aged 18 to 29 in good health. Each CDR3 is given with its conserved first and last residue. Each record gives: V gene, J gene, clone size, D gene, CDR3 DNA, CDR3 protein. D genes are given only for firm matches. Expanded clones are given a class, and other clones once, few, many or no size at all.

v_call: TRBV7-8
j_call: TRBJ2-3
clone_size: once
d_call: -
cdr3_nt: TGTGCCAGCAGCTTACTGGGAGTTGCAGATACGCAGTATTTT
cdr3_aa: CASSLLGVADTQYF

v_call: TRBV27
j_call: TRBJ1-4
clone_size: few
d_call: -
cdr3_nt: TGTGCCAGCAGTTTAGATAGAGGGAGTTTTGAAAAACTGTTTTTT
cdr3_aa: CASSLDRGSFEKLFF

v_call: TRBV7-2
j_call: TRBJ2-3
clone_size: -
d_call: -
cdr3_nt: TGTGCCAGCAGCCAAAGCGGAAGCACAGATACGCAGTATTTT
cdr3_aa: CASSQSGSTDTQYF

v_call: TRBV27
j_call: TRBJ1-1
clone_size: once
d_call: TRBD1
cdr3_nt: TGTGCCAGCAGTTTATCTCCGGGGACAGGGAGAAACACTGAAGCTTTCTTT
cdr3_aa: CASSLSPGTGRNTEAFF

v_call: TRBV4-3
j_call: TRBJ1-1
clone_size: many
d_call: -
cdr3_nt: TGCGCCAGCAGCCAAGGGGGCAGGTCTCTCACTGAAGCTTTCTTT
cdr3_aa: CASSQGGRSLTEAFF

v_call: TRBV6-4
j_call: TRBJ1-2
clone_size: -
d_call: -
cdr3_nt: TGTGCCAGCAGTGACTCGGAGAGGACGCCTCAGCGCTACACCTTC
cdr3_aa: CASSDSERTPQRYTF

v_call: TRBV7-2
j_call: TRBJ2-3
clone_size: -
d_call: TRBD2
cdr3_nt: TGTGCCAGCAGCTTCACTAGCGGGAGCACAGATACGCAGTATTTT
cdr3_aa: CASSFTSGSTDTQYF

v_call: TRBV7-9
j_call: TRBJ1-3
clone_size: once
d_call: -
cdr3_nt: TGTGCCAGCAGCTTAGACAACTACTCTGGAAACACCATATATTTT
cdr3_aa: CASSLDNYSGNTIYF

v_call: TRBV6-1
j_call: TRBJ2-7
clone_size: -
d_call: -
cdr3_nt: TGTGCCACCTGGACCTACGAGCAGTACTTC
cdr3_aa: CATWTYEQYF

v_call: TRBV29-1
j_call: TRBJ1-2
clone_size: -
d_call: -
cdr3_nt: TGCAGCGTTGAATCGCCAGGGGTGAACTATGGCTACACCTTC
cdr3_aa: CSVESPGVNYGYTF

v_call: TRBV10-1
j_call: TRBJ2-2
clone_size: few
d_call: -
cdr3_nt: TGCGCCAGCAGGCCCACGAGGTACACCGGGGAGCTGTTTTTT
cdr3_aa: CASRPTRYTGELFF

v_call: TRBV5-1
j_call: TRBJ1-6
clone_size: -
d_call: -
cdr3_nt: TGCGCCAGCAGCTTGGGATCGGGAGGAAATTCACCCCTCCACTTT
cdr3_aa: CASSLGSGGNSPLHF

v_call: TRBV19
j_call: TRBJ2-7
clone_size: few
d_call: -
cdr3_nt: TGTGCCAGTAGTACGCTCGGGTTTGGCGAGCAGTACTTC
cdr3_aa: CASSTLGFGEQYF

v_call: TRBV5-1
j_call: TRBJ2-2
clone_size: -
d_call: -
cdr3_nt: TGCGCCAGCAGCTTGGCCAGGGCAGACTTAGGGGAGCTGTTTTTT
cdr3_aa: CASSLARADLGELFF